This T cell receptor (beta chain) was sequenced for a study of blood T cells in healthy people across ages. A second PCR of 7 to 11 cycles used a sample-barcoded 5' primer and a J-beta primer mix. One entry per CDR3 protein results from TCRdb running MiXCR on the 5' RACE reads. The repertoire holds fewer than 800,000 distinct CDR3 sequences, with roughly 25% as singletons. Unmatched junction bases numbered 5, after V lost 7 bases and J lost 3 bases. Germline V gene data show CDR1 as MNHNS and CDR2 as SASEGT. This CDR3 contains 13 residues. This sample also belongs to another study, concerning T cells of mothers and their children.

Sequenced sample: blood. V and J are TRBV6-1 and TRBJ1-1; 7 bases line up with TRBD1. This TCR came from a boy younger than 18 in good health. CDR3 amino acids: CASTIDRDTEAFF. The DNA for the CDR3 is TGTGCCAGCACGATAGACAGGGACACTGAAGCTTTCTTT.